The entry below describes one T cell receptor beta chain. The antigen remains unidentified. These data belong to a study of shared clonotypes between healthy human individuals. Study observations and caveats: The sole specimen, blood, was sampled, and tissue repertoires likely differ. It was expected that sequencing depth would affect clonotype sharing among donors.

V was shortened by 4 bases and J by 11 bases, with 24 bases between the two germline ends. Per germline, CDR1 LNHDA and CDR2 SQIVND (reference sequence). The CDR3 is 16 residues long. Genomic DNA from each subset was divided evenly over several immunoSEQ plates. It was about 210 ng DNA, about 30,000 T cell genomes, that sorted-subset replicate PCRs used. The method was immunoSEQ multiplex PCR; TCRdb's version includes in-frame clones alone and lacks a portion of them. This sample has around 990,000 clones; roughly 80% occur once, and the top ten carry approximately 0.95%. This rearrangement joins TRBV19 to TRBJ1-5; the D gene is possibly TRBD1 (5 bases). The source is a young man in good health. Some clones in this sample may be carry-over from other donors' samples. The sequencing input was memory CD4+ T cells from PBMCs. As to subset: CD45RA-negative fraction. The CDR3 reads CASSKRSTGGGSAQHF. CDR3 nucleotides: TGTGCCAGTAGTAAACGTTCTACAGGTGGTGGATCGGCCCAGCATTTT.